This T cell receptor beta chain was captured in a study of T cells after yellow fever vaccination. Across the study: Researchers used CD3, CD45RA, CCR7 and CD95 to sort out EM, EMRA, CM and Tscm memory subsets. Study observations and caveats: Reappearing after the booster were most of the clones from primary vaccination (roughly 95% CD4, around 88% CD8).

Making TCR cDNA involved 5'RACE template switching, which added UMIs and a universal primer site. TCRdb re-analysed the 5' RACE reads in MiXCR, keeping a single row per CDR3 protein. The sample lists approximately 32,000 distinct CDR3 sequences, over 9.5% occurring once. The germline CDR1 and CDR2 sequences are SGHAT and FQNNGV. CDR3 length equals 13 residues. The V gene lost 4 bases and the J gene lost 7 bases, with 13 bases spanning the gap. The material sequenced was PBMCs, either bulk or a sorted T-cell subset (CD4+, CD8+, memory, or dextramer-sorted; not recorded which), taken roughly 15 days after the first yellow fever vaccination. The V and J genes are TRBV11-2 and TRBJ1-2; D is possibly TRBD1 (6 bases). The source of this sequence is a man between 18 and 35 years old who received the YFV17D yellow fever vaccine. CDR3 nucleotides: TGTGCCAGCAGCTCATCAGGGGTTCGTGGCTACACCTTC. Protein: CASSSSGVRGYTF.